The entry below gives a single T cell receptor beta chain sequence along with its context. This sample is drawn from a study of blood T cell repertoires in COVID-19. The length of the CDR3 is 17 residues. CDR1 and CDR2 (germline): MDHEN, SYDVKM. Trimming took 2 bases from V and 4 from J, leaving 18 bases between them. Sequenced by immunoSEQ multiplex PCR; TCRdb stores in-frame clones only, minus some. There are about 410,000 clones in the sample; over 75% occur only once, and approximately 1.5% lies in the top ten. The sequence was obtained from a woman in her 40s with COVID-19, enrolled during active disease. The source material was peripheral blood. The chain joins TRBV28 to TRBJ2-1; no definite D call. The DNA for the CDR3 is TGTGCCAGCAGTTTAGGTATGGTACGTCACATTTACAATGAGCAGTTCTTC. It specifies CASSLGMVRHIYNEQFF. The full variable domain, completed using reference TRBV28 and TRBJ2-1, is DVKVTQSSRYLVKRTGEKVFLECVQDMDHENMFWYRQDPGLGLRLIYFSYDVKMKEKGDIPEGYSVSREKKERFSLILESASTNQTSMYLCASSLGMVRHIYNEQFFGPGTRLTVL.